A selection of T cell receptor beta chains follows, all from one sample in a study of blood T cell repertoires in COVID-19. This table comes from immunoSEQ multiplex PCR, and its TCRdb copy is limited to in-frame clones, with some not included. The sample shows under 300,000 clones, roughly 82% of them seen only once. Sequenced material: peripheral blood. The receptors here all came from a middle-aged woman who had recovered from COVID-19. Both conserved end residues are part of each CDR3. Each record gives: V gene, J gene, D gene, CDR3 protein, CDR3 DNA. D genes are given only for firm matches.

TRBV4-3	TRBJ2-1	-	CASSQDPSSYNEQFF	TGCGCCAGCAGCCAAGACCCGAGCTCCTACAATGAGCAGTTCTTC
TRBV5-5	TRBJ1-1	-	CASSFTGYGAEAFF	TGTGCCAGCAGCTTTACAGGTTATGGGGCTGAAGCTTTCTTT
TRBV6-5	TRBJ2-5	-	CASKIGSQETQYF	TGTGCCAGCAAGATAGGGAGCCAAGAGACCCAGTACTTC
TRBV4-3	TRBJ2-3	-	CASSQEAGLSTDTQYF	TGCGCCAGCAGCCAAGAGGCAGGCTTAAGCACAGATACGCAGTATTTT
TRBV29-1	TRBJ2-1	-	CSVEDRGSDGSISYNEQFF	TGCAGCGTTGAAGATCGGGGGTCCGACGGGTCCATCTCCTACAATGAGCAGTTCTTC
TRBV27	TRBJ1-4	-	CASSLSGQGRKLFF	TGTGCCAGCAGTTTATCGGGCCAGGGGAGAAAACTGTTTTTT
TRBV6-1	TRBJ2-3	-	CASSEGSHPSTDTQYF	TGTGCCAGCAGTGAGGGGAGTCATCCTAGCACAGATACGCAGTATTTT
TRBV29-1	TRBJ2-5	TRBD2	CSVLAGGETQYF	TGCAGCGTTTTAGCGGGGGGGGAGACCCAGTACTTC
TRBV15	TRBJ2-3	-	CATSGGELTDTQYF	TGTGCCACCAGCGGCGGGGAACTTACAGATACGCAGTATTTT
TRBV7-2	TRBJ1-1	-	CASSLGGANTEAFF	TGTGCCAGCAGCTTGGGTGGGGCGAACACTGAAGCTTTCTTT
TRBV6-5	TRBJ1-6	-	CASGASSYNSPLHF	TGTGCCAGCGGGGCGAGCTCCTATAATTCACCCCTCCACTTT
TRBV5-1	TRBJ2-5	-	CASTRVTGYGQETQYF	TGCGCCAGCACAAGGGTCACGGGGTACGGGCAAGAGACCCAGTACTTC
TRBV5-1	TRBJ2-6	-	CASSLVYTGFAEANVLTF	TGCGCCAGCAGCTTGGTGTATACAGGGTTTGCGGAGGCCAACGTCCTGACTTTC
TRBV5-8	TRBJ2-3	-	CASSLGLDGRSDTQYF	TGTGCCAGCAGCTTGGGGCTAGATGGGAGATCAGATACGCAGTATTTT
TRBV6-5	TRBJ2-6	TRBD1	CASRRQGSGANVLTF	TGTGCCAGCAGGCGACAGGGCTCCGGGGCCAACGTCCTGACTTTC
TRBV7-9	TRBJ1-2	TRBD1	CASSRPGQGDGYTF	TGTGCCAGCAGCCGCCCAGGACAGGGGGATGGCTACACCTTC
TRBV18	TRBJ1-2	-	CASSPIQGQGGYTF	TGTGCCAGCTCCCCTATACAGGGACAAGGTGGCTACACCTTC
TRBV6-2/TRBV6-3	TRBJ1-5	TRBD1	CASSYGVTGGDQPQHF	TGTGCCAGCAGTTACGGGGTGACAGGGGGCGATCAGCCCCAGCATTTT
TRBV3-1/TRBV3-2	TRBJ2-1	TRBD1	CASSQLAGGHEQFF	TGTGCCAGCAGCCAATTGGCAGGGGGCCATGAGCAGTTCTTC
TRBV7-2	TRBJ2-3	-	CASSSDIFTDTQYF	TGTGCCAGCAGCTCCGACATTTTCACAGATACGCAGTATTTT